The entry below gives a single T cell receptor beta chain sequence along with its context. The source of the sample is a study of HIV-infected patients and healthy controls. TCRdb re-analysed the 5' RACE reads in MiXCR, keeping a single row per CDR3 protein. Among about 63,000 distinct CDR3 sequences listed, around 17% were seen once. Input material: CD4+ T cells from blood. This clonotype was sampled from a human donor in good health.

CDR3 DNA: TGTGCCAGCAGCACGACAGACACTGAAGCTTTCTTT. This translates into CASSTTDTEAFF. The chain recombines TRBV7-6 with TRBJ1-1, with D perhaps TRBD1 (5 bases). CDR3 length equals 12 residues. Germline V lookup: CDR1 SGHVS, CDR2 FNYEAQ. The V gene lost 5 bases and the J gene lost 3 bases, with 7 bases spanning the gap. Using reference TRBV7-6 and TRBJ1-1 for the parts outside the CDR3, the full variable domain is GAGVSQSPRYKVTKRGQDVALRCDPISGHVSLYWYRQALGQGPEFLTYFNYEAQQDKSGLPNDRFSAERPEGSISTLTIQRTEQRDSAMYRCASSTTDTEAFFGQGTRLTVV.